These 26 T cell receptor beta chains came from one sample sequenced in a study of post-analysis software for immune sequencing data. Study findings and constraints: Four or five TRBV segments, TRBV5-6, TRBV5-1 and TRBV20-1 among them, were found more frequent in patients than controls.

For these TCRs, the target antigens are not known. The TCR beta cDNA libraries contained unique molecular identifiers. TCRdb used MiXCR to reprocess the PCR reads, holding one entry per CDR3 protein. Among hundreds of thousands of distinct CDR3 sequences listed, 53% were seen once. What was sequenced was blood. Every receptor here comes from a girl between 10 and 17 years old with multiple sclerosis.

This clonotype was detected a few times. This sequence joins TRBV5-1 and TRBJ2-5; 7 bases line up with TRBD1. Germline-derived CDR1 and CDR2 are SGHRS and YFSETQ. The CDR3 runs to 13 residues. The V gene end was trimmed by 4 bases and the J gene end by 3 bases; junction bases not matched to a gene: 3. The CDR3 DNA is TGCGCCAGCAGCATAGACAGGGAAGAGACCCAGTACTTC. The encoded protein is CASSIDREETQYF.

This clonotype was seen just once. The rearrangement uses TRBV7-2 and TRBJ2-7; weak D call: TRBD2 (5 bases). The V gene lost 6 bases and the J gene lost 3 bases, with 12 bases spanning the gap. Germline V gene sequence: CDR1 SGHTA, CDR2 FQGNSA. CDR3 length: 13 residues. The CDR3 sequence is CASSTRVGYEQYF. CDR3 nucleotides: TGTGCCAGCAGTACTAGGGTGGGCTACGAGCAGTACTTC.

This sequence joins TRBV5-1 and TRBJ2-5, with D tentatively TRBD1 (5 bases). Germline V gene sequence: CDR1 SGHRS, CDR2 YFSETQ. The CDR3 is 15 amino acids. The V and J ends lost 0 bases and 5 bases respectively, with 14 bases between them. As DNA, the CDR3 is TGCGCCAGCAGCTTGGGGTCAGGGCGTCCGGAGACCCAGTACTTC. Amino acids: CASSLGSGRPETQYF. Supplemented by reference TRBV5-1 and TRBJ2-5, the full variable domain reads KAGVTQTPRYLIKTRGQQVTLSCSPISGHRSVSWYQQTPGQGLQFLFEYFSETQRNKGNFPGRFSGRQFSNSRSEMNVSTLELGDSALYLCASSLGSGRPETQYFGPGTRLLVL.

This chain uses TRBV9 with TRBJ2-7; D unclear. CDR3 length: 13 amino acids. V lost 0 bases to trimming and J lost 5 bases, with 9 bases between them. From germline, CDR1 is SGDLS and CDR2 YYNGEE. CDR3 sequence reads: CASSVDLAHEQYF. In DNA form, the CDR3 reads TGTGCCAGCAGCGTAGATCTGGCACACGAGCAGTACTTC.

This clonotype showed up just a few times. CDR3 sequence reads: CASSGAGGPHEQYF. CDR3 coding DNA: TGTGCCAGCAGCGGGGCGGGAGGGCCCCACGAGCAGTACTTC. The chain is built from TRBV6-5 and TRBJ2-4; 9 positions match TRBD2. The J call may be faulty, since TRBJ2-7 better matches the DNA end. The CDR3 runs 14 residues. Germline assignment: CDR1 MNHEY and CDR2 SVGAGI.

J is TRBJ2-7 and V is TRBV5-1; D possibly corresponds to TRBD2 (6 bases). The CDR3 is 15 amino acids. Germline lookup yields CDR1 SGHRS and CDR2 YFSETQ. The V end was cut by 2 bases, the J end by 7 bases, with 19 bases between. This chain's CDR3 is CASSFRTNNYGEQYF. For the CDR3, the DNA is TGCGCCAGCAGCTTTCGGACTAACAACTACGGGGAGCAGTACTTC.

The V gene is TRBV20-1, the J gene TRBJ2-5; D may be TRBD2 (5 bases). V lost 6 bases and J 5 bases, leaving 16 bases between the germline ends. The CDR3 is 13 residues long. The germline CDR1 and CDR2 sequences are DFQATT and SNEGSKA (reference sequence). The CDR3 DNA is TGCAGTGCCTTAATCGGGTGGGAGGAGACCCAGTACTTC. Residues: CSALIGWEETQYF.

This clonotype was recorded a few times. The V call is TRBV6-5, the J call TRBJ1-2, with 11 bases matching TRBD1. V trimming: 5 bases; J trimming: 7 bases; junction bases outside the gene matches: 9. Germline V CDR1 and CDR2: MNHEY, SVGAGI. The CDR3 totals 15 residues. This CDR3 is CASSPGTGGKGGYTF. As DNA, the CDR3 is TGTGCCAGCAGTCCTGGGACAGGGGGAAAGGGTGGCTACACCTTC.

The chain uses TRBV29-1 and TRBJ2-1, with D unclear. CDR3 length equals 15 residues. V was clipped by 2 bases and J by 0 bases, with 11 bases between them. Germline loops: CDR1 SQVTM, CDR2 ANQGSEA. The CDR3 nucleotides read TGCAGCGTTGAAACGGGCGCCCGCTCCTACAATGAGCAGTTCTTC. It codes for CSVETGARSYNEQFF.

The V call is TRBV4-1, the J call TRBJ2-6; D remains ambiguous. There are 15 residues in the CDR3. The germline V gene encodes CDR1 MGHRA and CDR2 YSYEKL. V lost 4 bases to trimming and J lost 0 bases, with 7 bases between them. CDR3 bases: TGCGCCAGCAGCCGACTGGTCTCTGGGGCCAACGTCCTGACTTTC. Protein product: CASSRLVSGANVLTF.

The chain carries TRBV5-1 and TRBJ2-4, with D possibly matching TRBD2 (5 bases). The V gene lost 3 bases and the J gene lost 1 base, with 14 bases spanning the gap. Germline V gene data show CDR1 as SGHRS and CDR2 as YFSETQ. The CDR3 contains 16 residues. DNA for the CDR3: TGCGCCAGCAGCTGGGGAGAGACTCTGGCCAAAAACATTCAGTACTTC. This sequence encodes CASSWGETLAKNIQYF. Drawing the rest from reference TRBV5-1 and TRBJ2-4, the complete variable domain is KAGVTQTPRYLIKTRGQQVTLSCSPISGHRSVSWYQQTPGQGLQFLFEYFSETQRNKGNFPGRFSGRQFSNSRSEMNVSTLELGDSALYLCASSWGETLAKNIQYFGAGTRLSVL.

This clonotype was observed a handful of times. The gene calls are TRBV20-1 and TRBJ2-3, with D possibly TRBD2 on 6 matching bases. Germline V CDR1 and CDR2: DFQATT, SNEGSKA (reference sequence). The CDR3 contains 14 residues. V was pared by 3 bases and J by 1 base, with 11 bases between. CDR3 region: CSARRPGGTDTQYF. In DNA form, the CDR3 reads TGCAGTGCTAGGAGACCGGGGGGCACAGATACGCAGTATTTT.

The gene calls are TRBV30 and TRBJ2-7; D is unresolved. The J call may be mistaken, given a closer DNA end match to TRBJ2-5. Germline CDR1 reads GTSNPN; CDR2 reads SVGIG (reference sequence). The CDR3 runs 12 residues. The CDR3 is CAWSQGVETQYF. In DNA form, the CDR3 reads TGTGCCTGGAGCCAAGGAGTAGAGACCCAGTACTTC.

This clonotype appeared a few times. V and J are TRBV15 and TRBJ2-7; TRBD1 agrees at 9 bases. CDR3 length: 16 residues. Germline CDR1 is LNHNV and CDR2 is YYDKDF (reference sequence). Germline trimming cut 3 bases from V and 3 bases from J; bases unmatched to any gene: 9. This CDR3 reads CATSRGPGTGNYEQYF. In DNA, the CDR3 is TGTGCCACCAGCAGGGGACCCGGGACAGGGAACTACGAGCAGTACTTC.

The chain is built from TRBV5-5 and TRBJ2-6; D not resolved. CDR1 is SGHKS and CDR2 is YYEKEE in the germline V gene (reference sequence). The V and J ends lost 2 bases and 0 bases respectively, with 9 bases between them. The length of the CDR3 is 16 residues. The CDR3 DNA follows: TGTGCCAGCAGCTTTCAGGCCATCTCTGGGGCCAACGTCCTGACTTTC. Protein: CASSFQAISGANVLTF.

The chain combines TRBV27 with TRBJ2-3; no reliable D call. V lost 3 bases and J 2 bases, leaving 12 bases between the germline ends. The CDR3 runs to 15 residues. Germline CDR1 is MNHEY and CDR2 is SMNVEV (reference sequence). The CDR3 coding sequence is TGTGCCAGCAGTTTTGGTCAGACCTACACAGATACGCAGTATTTT. This translates into CASSFGQTYTDTQYF.

The chain couples TRBV20-1 to TRBJ2-3; 8 bases line up with TRBD2. The CDR3 contains 17 residues. With 0 bases clipped from V and 0 bases from J, the junction kept 8 bases outside the gene matches. CDR1 and CDR2 (germline): DFQATT, SNEGSKA (reference sequence). CDR3 nucleotides: TGCAGTGCTAGAGATGAGTGGGTAGCGGGGAGCACAGATACGCAGTATTTT. This translates into CSARDEWVAGSTDTQYF.

The chain combines TRBV5-1 with TRBJ2-3; TRBD2 agrees at 9 bases. Germline V gene sequence: CDR1 SGHRS, CDR2 YFSETQ. The V gene end was trimmed by 0 bases and the J gene end by 6 bases; junction bases not matched to a gene: 2. CDR3 length: 14 residues. Here the CDR3 DNA reads TGCGCCAGCAGCTTGGCGGGGACTAGCGATACGCAGTATTTT. This encodes CASSLAGTSDTQYF.

The chain couples TRBV12-3 or TRBV12-4 to TRBJ2-3; D could derive from TRBD1 or TRBD2 (6 bases each). Trimming took 8 bases from V and 4 from J, leaving 19 bases between them. The CDR3 has 15 residues. The CDR3: CASRRWAGEADTQYF. CDR3 DNA: TGTGCCAGCCGCCGTTGGGCAGGGGAGGCAGATACGCAGTATTTT.

The chain is built from TRBV10-3 and TRBJ2-1, with 8 bases lining up with TRBD1. J was trimmed by 5 bases and V by 6 bases; bases with no gene match: 9. Germline V gene sequence: CDR1 ENHRY, CDR2 SYGVKD. This CDR3 is 15 amino acids long. The CDR3 loop is CAIRTDRDRHNEQFF. As DNA, the CDR3 is TGTGCCATCAGGACGGACAGGGATCGTCACAATGAGCAGTTCTTC.

This chain joins TRBV20-1 and TRBJ2-5; D uncertain. This CDR3 has 12 residues. In germline, CDR1 is DFQATT, CDR2 SNEGSKA (reference sequence). The V end was cut by 5 bases, the J end by 5 bases, with 12 bases between. CDR3 nucleotide sequence: TGCAGTGCTCAAGCCGGCCGGGAGACCCAGTACTTC. The encoded protein is CSAQAGRETQYF.

This clonotype was detected only a few times. V gene TRBV20-1 combines with J gene TRBJ1-4; D call uncertain. Germline V gene lookup returns CDR1 DFQATT and CDR2 SNEGSKA (reference sequence). The V and J ends lost 5 bases and 11 bases respectively, with 9 bases between them. CDR3 length: 10 residues. The DNA of the CDR3 is TGCAGTGCTCGCCGCGAGAAACTGTTTTTT. Translating it yields CSARREKLFF.

A few counts support this clonotype. The rearrangement uses TRBV10-3 and TRBJ2-6, with 7 nucleotides matching TRBD1. Looked up from germline, CDR1 is ENHRY and CDR2 is SYGVKD. The CDR3 loop spans 16 amino acids. V dropped 10 bases and J dropped 0; count of bases not matched to a gene: 9. DNA for the CDR3: TGTGCCACTAAGACAGGGTCTATCTCTGGGGCCAACGTCCTGACTTTC. Protein sequence: CATKTGSISGANVLTF.

This clonotype has just one count. The CDR3 is CSALRLAGDQDTQYF. CDR3 sequence (DNA): TGCAGTGCTCTACGACTAGCGGGAGATCAAGATACGCAGTATTTT. The chain recombines TRBV20-1 with TRBJ2-3; TRBD2 agrees at 12 bases. Germline V gives CDR1 DFQATT, CDR2 SNEGSKA (reference sequence). This CDR3 is built from 15 residues. Germline trimming cut 5 bases from V and 5 bases from J; bases unmatched to any gene: 8.

The chain recombines TRBV29-1 with TRBJ2-3; 7 nucleotides line up with TRBD1. V shed 6 bases and J 0 bases; nucleotides not matched to a gene: 12. The germline gives CDR1 SQVTM, CDR2 ANQGSEA. The CDR3 contains 16 residues. The CDR3 region is CSVAMTGTDSTDTQYF. CDR3 in DNA: TGCAGCGTGGCTATGACCGGGACAGACAGCACAGATACGCAGTATTTT.

The chain recombines TRBV15 with TRBJ2-5; D is ambiguous. Per germline, CDR1 LNHNV and CDR2 YYDKDF (reference sequence). The CDR3 runs to 15 residues. Deletions cut 0 bases from V and 2 bases from J, with 10 bases between. The CDR3 region has the DNA TGTGCCACCAGCAGAGATCGGCGGATACAAGAGACCCAGTACTTC. Its protein is CATSRDRRIQETQYF.